A selection of T cell receptor beta chains follows, all from one sample in a study of blood T cell repertoires in COVID-19. Clones were read by immunoSEQ multiplex PCR, and TCRdb kept only the in-frame ones, dropping some. The sample holds 200,000 to 250,000 clones, about 86% seen once. Sequencing was carried out using PBMCs or T cells enriched from blood (not recorded which). Receptor source: a woman aged 45-59 years in a cohort exposed to, infected with or recovered from COVID-19 (not recorded which). Each CDR3 is given with its conserved first and last residue. Fields, in order: clone size, D gene, J gene, V gene, CDR3 length, CDR3 DNA, CDR3 protein. D genes are given only for firm matches. For some rows the clone size is stated as once, few or many, or as a class when expanded; others skip it.

size: NA
D: NA
J: TRBJ1-1
V: TRBV28
length: 13
DNA: TGTGCCAGCAGTTTTCCACAGAACACTGAAGCTTTCTTT
CDR3: CASSFPQNTEAFF

size: once
D: NA
J: TRBJ1-2
V: TRBV10-3
length: 13
DNA: TGTGCCATCAGTGAACGGTCACGGTATGGCTACACCTTC
CDR3: CAISERSRYGYTF

size: NA
D: NA
J: TRBJ1-6
V: TRBV20-1
length: 15
DNA: TGCAGTGCTAGTGGACGGGAACTCTCCAATTCACCCCTCCACTTT
CDR3: CSASGRELSNSPLHF

size: NA
D: TRBD2
J: TRBJ2-2
V: TRBV4-3
length: 16
DNA: TGCGCCAGCAGTCCAATTGGGGGGGTAAACACCGGGGAGCTGTTTTTT
CDR3: CASSPIGGVNTGELFF

size: NA
D: NA
J: TRBJ1-5
V: TRBV24-1
length: 16
DNA: TGTGCCACCAGTAAGACAGGCAACCAGGGCAATCAGCCCCAGCATTTT
CDR3: CATSKTGNQGNQPQHF

size: NA
D: TRBD1
J: TRBJ2-2
V: TRBV7-3
length: 16
DNA: TGTGCCAGCAGCTTAATGGGGACAGGAGCCACCGGGGAGCTGTTTTTT
CDR3: CASSLMGTGATGELFF

size: NA
D: NA
J: TRBJ2-7
V: TRBV6-2/TRBV6-3
length: 14
DNA: TGTGCCAGCAGTTACGGCAGGCACTCCTACGAGCAGTACTTC
CDR3: CASSYGRHSYEQYF

size: NA
D: TRBD1
J: TRBJ2-3
V: TRBV7-9
length: 17
DNA: TGTGCCAGCAGCCGATCCCCGGACAGGAGATGGTCAGATACGCAGTATTTT
CDR3: CASSRSPDRRWSDTQYF

size: NA
D: NA
J: TRBJ1-6
V: TRBV28
length: 14
DNA: TGTGCCAGCAGTTTATGGGACAGAAATTCACCCCTCCACTTT
CDR3: CASSLWDRNSPLHF

size: NA
D: TRBD2
J: TRBJ2-1
V: TRBV19
length: 18
DNA: TGTGCCAGTAGTATAGGATTGGCGGCGGGGGGGCCCGCGGGTGAGCAGTTCTTC
CDR3: CASSIGLAAGGPAGEQFF

size: NA
D: NA
J: TRBJ2-1
V: TRBV9
length: 15
DNA: TGTGCCAGCAGCCCCGAGGCTAGTAGTGTTTATGAGCAGTTCTTC
CDR3: CASSPEASSVYEQFF

size: NA
D: TRBD1
J: TRBJ1-1
V: TRBV5-4
length: 14
DNA: TGTGCCAGCAGGGAAAACACAGGGGACACTGAAGCTTTCTTT
CDR3: CASRENTGDTEAFF

size: NA
D: NA
J: TRBJ1-1
V: TRBV6-5
length: 14
DNA: TGTGCCAGCAGTTCCAAAGGGGCGAACACTGAAGCTTTCTTT
CDR3: CASSSKGANTEAFF

size: NA
D: TRBD1
J: TRBJ1-3
V: TRBV4-2
length: 17
DNA: TGTGCCAGCAGCCAAGTCGGAGGGGGACAGGGTGGAAACACCATATATTTT
CDR3: CASSQVGGGQGGNTIYF

size: NA
D: NA
J: TRBJ2-4
V: TRBV11-2
length: 18
DNA: TGTGCCAGCAGCTTAGCCTCGGGGGACAGCCTAGCCAAAAACATTCAGTACTTC
CDR3: CASSLASGDSLAKNIQYF

size: NA
D: TRBD1
J: TRBJ2-7
V: TRBV28
length: 14
DNA: TGTGCCAGCAGTCCGGTGAGTGACAGGGTCGAGCAGTACTTC
CDR3: CASSPVSDRVEQYF

size: NA
D: TRBD1
J: TRBJ2-7
V: TRBV6-1
length: 13
DNA: TGTGCCAGCAGTGACAGGGGGCCCTACGAGCAGTACTTC
CDR3: CASSDRGPYEQYF

size: NA
D: TRBD1
J: TRBJ1-6
V: TRBV5-6
length: 14
DNA: TGTGCCAGCAGCTGGACAGGGGGCGGTTCACCCCTCCACTTT
CDR3: CASSWTGGGSPLHF

size: NA
D: TRBD2
J: TRBJ2-5
V: TRBV7-3
length: 15
DNA: TGTGCCAGCAGCCCTAGCGGGGGGGCTGGAAAGACCCAGTACTTC
CDR3: CASSPSGGAGKTQYF

size: NA
D: NA
J: TRBJ2-3
V: TRBV9
length: 12
DNA: TGTGCCAGCAGCCGGGGCACAGATACGCAGTATTTT
CDR3: CASSRGTDTQYF

size: NA
D: TRBD1
J: TRBJ2-5
V: TRBV5-1
length: 14
DNA: TGCGCCAGCAGCTTACAGGGGGTCGGCGAGACCCAGTACTTC
CDR3: CASSLQGVGETQYF

size: NA
D: TRBD1
J: TRBJ1-2
V: TRBV29-1
length: 11
DNA: TGCGTGTCAGGGGGCAGGGACGGCTACACCTTC
CDR3: CVSGGRDGYTF

size: few
D: NA
J: TRBJ1-5
V: TRBV19
length: 18
DNA: TGTGCCAGTCAAAAAACAGAAGACCTGCTATATAGCAATCAGCCCCAGCATTTT
CDR3: CASQKTEDLLYSNQPQHF

size: NA
D: NA
J: TRBJ1-1
V: TRBV5-1
length: 14
DNA: TGCGCCAGCAGCCCTACTGGTGGTGAGGCTGAAGCTTTCTTT
CDR3: CASSPTGGEAEAFF

size: NA
D: NA
J: TRBJ2-1
V: TRBV18
length: 12
DNA: TGTGCCAGCTCGGAGGGTATCAATGAGCAGTTCTTC
CDR3: CASSEGINEQFF

size: NA
D: TRBD1
J: TRBJ1-1
V: TRBV29-1
length: 13
DNA: TGCAGCGTGTTGGGACAGACGAACACTGAAGCTTTCTTT
CDR3: CSVLGQTNTEAFF

size: NA
D: TRBD2
J: TRBJ2-3
V: TRBV5-6
length: 15
DNA: TGTGCCAGCAGCGGGACTAGCGACGACACAGATACGCAGTATTTT
CDR3: CASSGTSDDTDTQYF